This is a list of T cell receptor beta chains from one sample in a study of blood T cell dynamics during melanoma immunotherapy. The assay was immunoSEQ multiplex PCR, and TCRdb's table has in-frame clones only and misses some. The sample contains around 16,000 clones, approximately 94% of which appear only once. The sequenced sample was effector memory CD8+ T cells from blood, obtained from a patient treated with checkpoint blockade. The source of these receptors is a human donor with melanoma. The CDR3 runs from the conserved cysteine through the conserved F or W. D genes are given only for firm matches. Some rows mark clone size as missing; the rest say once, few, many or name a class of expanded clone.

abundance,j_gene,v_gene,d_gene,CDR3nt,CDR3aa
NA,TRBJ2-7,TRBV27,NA,TGTGCCAGCAGTCCCCGGGCGAAGCGCGAGCAGTACTTC,CASSPRAKREQYF
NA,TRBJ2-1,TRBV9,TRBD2,TGTGCCAGCAGCGTTAGCGGGAGGAGAAACAATGAGCAGTTCTTC,CASSVSGRRNNEQFF
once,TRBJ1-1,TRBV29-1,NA,TGCAGCGTTGAGCGGGGCTTGGGGGAAGCTTTCTTT,CSVERGLGEAFF
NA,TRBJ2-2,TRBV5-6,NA,TGTGCCAGCAGCCCCCCCCGGGGAGGGGAGCTGTTTTTT,CASSPPRGGELFF
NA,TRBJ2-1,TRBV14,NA,TGTGCCAGCAGCCAGCCAAGATTCAATGAGCAGTTCTTC,CASSQPRFNEQFF
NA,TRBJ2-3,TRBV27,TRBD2,TGTGCCAGCAGCCCCATACTAGCGGGAGGGCCCGATACGCAGTATTTT,CASSPILAGGPDTQYF
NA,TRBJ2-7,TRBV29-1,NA,TGCAGCGTTGCCCCTATGGGACCTTCGGGGGAGCAGTACTTC,CSVAPMGPSGEQYF
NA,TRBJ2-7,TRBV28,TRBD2,TGTGCCAGCAGTTTGTCGATGTGGCGGGAGGTAGCCTACGAGCAGTACTTC,CASSLSMWREVAYEQYF
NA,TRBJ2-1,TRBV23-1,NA,TGCGCCAGCAGTCGCACTAGCACGGACTACAATGAGCAGTTCTTC,CASSRTSTDYNEQFF
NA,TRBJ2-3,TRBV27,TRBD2,TGTGCCAGCAGTTTGCTAGCGGGAGAGGGCACAGATACGCAGTATTTT,CASSLLAGEGTDTQYF
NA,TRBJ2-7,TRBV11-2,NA,TGTGCCAGCACCCAACTAGTCCCCGAGCAGTACTTC,CASTQLVPEQYF
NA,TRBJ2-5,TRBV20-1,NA,TGCAGTGCACTGGCGCAAGAGACCCAGTACTTC,CSALAQETQYF
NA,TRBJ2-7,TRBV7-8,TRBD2,TGTGCCAGCAGCTCCCCAACGGGAGGGACCGACGAGCAGTACTTC,CASSSPTGGTDEQYF
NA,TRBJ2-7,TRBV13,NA,TGTGCCAGCAGCCAACGGGGGGCTGCCTACGAGCAGTACTTC,CASSQRGAAYEQYF
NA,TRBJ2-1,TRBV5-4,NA,TGTGCCAGCAGCTTCGCCGGAGGGGGCGCTGGCAATGAGCAGTTCTTC,CASSFAGGGAGNEQFF
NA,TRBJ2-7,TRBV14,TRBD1,TGTGCCAGCAGCCAAAGACAGGGACGGGAGCAGTACTTC,CASSQRQGREQYF
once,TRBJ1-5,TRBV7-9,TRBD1,TGTGCCAGCAGCTTAGAGGACAGGGGGTATGGTCAGCCCCAGCATTTT,CASSLEDRGYGQPQHF
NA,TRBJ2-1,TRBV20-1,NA,TGCAGTGCTAGCGACTACAATGAGCAGTTCTTC,CSASDYNEQFF
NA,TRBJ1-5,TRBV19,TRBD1,TGTGCCAGTAATCCGGACAGGGAGGGCAATCAGCCCCAGCATTTT,CASNPDREGNQPQHF
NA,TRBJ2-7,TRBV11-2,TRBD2,TGTGCCAGCAGCCCGGGACTAGCGGGATTCTACGAGCAGTACTTC,CASSPGLAGFYEQYF
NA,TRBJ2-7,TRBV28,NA,TGTGCCAGCAGGGGGGCAGGCTATTACGAGCAGTACTTC,CASRGAGYYEQYF
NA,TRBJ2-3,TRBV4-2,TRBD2,TGTGCCAGCAGCCTTGGGACTAGCGGGTCTACTAGCACAGATACGCAGTATTTT,CASSLGTSGSTSTDTQYF
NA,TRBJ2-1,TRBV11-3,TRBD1,TGTGCCAGCGGGTCGACAGGGCACAATGAGCAGTTCTTC,CASGSTGHNEQFF
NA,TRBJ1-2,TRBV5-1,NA,TGCGCCAGCAGCTTGGTTCTGGGACCCACCCGAACCGATGGCTACACCTTC,CASSLVLGPTRTDGYTF
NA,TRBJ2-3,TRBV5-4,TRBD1,TGTGCCAGCAGCTACAGGGGCCCAGATACGCAGTATTTT,CASSYRGPDTQYF
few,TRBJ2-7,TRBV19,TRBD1,TGTGCCAGTAGTATAATCCGGGACAGGGGCTACGAGCAGTACTTC,CASSIIRDRGYEQYF
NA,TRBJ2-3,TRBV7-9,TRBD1,TGTGCCAGCAGCCCCGACAGGGCGGCGACAGATACGCAGTATTTT,CASSPDRAATDTQYF
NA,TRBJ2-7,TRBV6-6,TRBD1,TGTGCCAGCAGTTATGCGGACAGGGAATACGAGCAGTACTTC,CASSYADREYEQYF